The TCR beta chain under discussion was sequenced for a study of blood T cells in healthy people across ages. A note on this clonotype: Its specificity is not known.

Primers used in a second PCR of about 6 to 12 cycles were a sample-barcoded 5' primer and a J-beta primer mix. In TCRdb, the 5' RACE reads were re-called with MiXCR into one record per CDR3 protein. In the table there are fewer than 900,000 distinct CDR3 sequences, around 40% of which are singletons. This CDR3 region has 16 residues. Germline V gives CDR1 SGHNT, CDR2 YENEEA. J lost 3 bases, V lost 2 bases, and 4 bases had no gene match. Study findings and constraints: It was not known whether donors were CMV positive (a possible confounder of expanded clonotype changes).

The genes are TRBV11-3 and TRBJ2-1; 10 positions match TRBD1. The sample was blood. This sequence was found in a woman aged 60 to 75 in good health. The CDR3 sequence is CASSLMGDRGYNEQFF. The DNA for the CDR3 is TGTGCCAGCAGCTTAATGGGGGACAGGGGCTACAATGAGCAGTTCTTC.